The 32 T cell receptor beta chains given below trace back to one sample, sequenced in a study of T cell repertoires in cytomegalovirus infection. The antigens these receptors bind are not known. TCRdb independently ran MiXCR on the reads; one entry per CDR3 protein. Of some 480,000 distinct CDR3 sequences in the sample, roughly 34% were seen once. The sequences come from cultured PBMCs, collected from culture after CMV antigen stimulation. Receptors originate from a human donor in good health (CMV status not recorded). Some clones in this sample may be carry-over from other donors' samples.

This rearrangement joins TRBV19 to TRBJ2-1, with 8 bases identical to TRBD2. This CDR3 is 15 amino acids long. The trim removed 4 bases at V and 4 bases at J, leaving 6 bases unmatched. Germline lookup yields CDR1 LNHDA and CDR2 SQIVND (reference sequence). Here the CDR3 DNA reads TGTGCCAGTAGTAAGGTAGCGGGGATTTACAATGAGCAGTTCTTC. As protein: CASSKVAGIYNEQFF.

This clonotype occurred a few times. V and J are TRBV6-5 and TRBJ2-1; TRBD1 matches at 11 bases. This CDR3 has 15 amino acids. CDR1 and CDR2 from the germline V gene are MNHEY and SVGAGI. Trimming removed 6 bases from V and 12 bases from J; junction bases left unmatched: 13. The CDR3, as DNA: TGTGCCAGCAGCCTACGGCCGGGACAGGGGGGCTCGCAGTTCTTC. It yields the protein CASSLRPGQGGSQFF.

The CDR3: CASSLVLSYEQYV. The DNA of the CDR3 is TGTGCCAGCAGCTTGGTCCTATCCTACGAGCAGTACGTC. J is TRBJ2-7 and V is TRBV7-2; D unclear. Germline assignment: CDR1 SGHTA and CDR2 FQGNSA. The V end lost 3 bases, the J end lost 1 base, and 7 bases lay between the germline ends. The CDR3 is made up of 13 amino acids.

The CDR3 nucleotides read TGCGCCAGCAGCCAAGTCCTAGCGGGAGGATACAATGAGCAGTTCTTC. Translation gives CASSQVLAGGYNEQFF. The rearrangement joins TRBV4-1 to TRBJ2-1, with TRBD2 matching 11 bases. Germline CDR1 and CDR2: MGHRA and YSYEKL. Unmatched junction bases numbered 3, after V lost 1 base and J lost 4 bases. The CDR3 is 16 residues long.

This clonotype was seen a few times. The DNA of the CDR3 is TGTGCCAGCAGTTTACCAGGGCTACAGAGGGCCTACGAGCAGTACTTC. It encodes CASSLPGLQRAYEQYF. V usage is TRBV28 and J usage is TRBJ2-7; D may match TRBD1 or TRBD2 (5 bases each). Germline CDR1 reads MDHEN; CDR2 reads SYDVKM. This CDR3 is built from 16 residues. V lost 2 bases and J 2 bases, leaving 16 bases between the germline ends. The variable domain in full, completed from reference TRBV28 and TRBJ2-7, reads DVKVTQSSRYLVKRTGEKVFLECVQDMDHENMFWYRQDPGLGLRLIYFSYDVKMKEKGDIPEGYSVSREKKERFSLILESASTNQTSMYLCASSLPGLQRAYEQYFGPGTRLTVT.

The chain has TRBV5-6 and TRBJ2-2, with D perhaps TRBD1 (6 bases). Trimming cost V 4 bases and J 1 base, with 14 bases left between them. The CDR3 length is 16 residues. Germline V gene lookup returns CDR1 SGHDT and CDR2 YYEEEE. CDR3 sequence: CASSHRQEMNTGELFF. For the CDR3, the DNA is TGTGCCAGCAGCCACCGACAGGAGATGAACACCGGGGAGCTGTTTTTT.

The sample holds a few counts of this clonotype. V gene TRBV12-3 or TRBV12-4 combines with J gene TRBJ2-3; tentatively, D is TRBD2 (5 bases). Trimming pared 1 base from V and 2 bases from J, leaving 16 bases between. The CDR3 length is 17 residues. The chain's CDR3 is CASSLEVQAAITDTQYF. In DNA form, the CDR3 reads TGTGCCAGCAGTTTAGAAGTTCAAGCGGCGATCACAGATACGCAGTATTTT.

This clonotype was seen only a few times. The V call is TRBV29-1, the J call TRBJ2-1; 12 bases are shared with TRBD2. Germline CDR1 SQVTM, CDR2 ANQGSEA. V dropped 1 base and J dropped 10; count of bases not matched to a gene: 8. The CDR3 totals 15 residues. The DNA for the CDR3 is TGCAGCGTTGAAGCCCCGGGACTAGCGGGCCGAGAGCAGTTCTTC. Translation gives CSVEAPGLAGREQFF.

The genes are TRBV11-3 and TRBJ2-1, with 11 bases identical to TRBD2. Germline V CDR1 and CDR2: SGHNT, YENEEA. Trimming took 0 bases from V and 7 from J; bases not matched to a gene: 2. The CDR3 sequence is 15 residues long. The CDR3 sequence is CASSLESSGRNEQFF. For the CDR3, the DNA is TGTGCCAGCAGCTTAGAGTCTAGCGGGAGGAATGAGCAGTTCTTC.

The sample holds a few counts of this clonotype. The chain recombines TRBV10-3 with TRBJ2-1; the match to TRBD2 covers 8 bases. Germline values: CDR1 ENHRY, CDR2 SYGVKD. This CDR3 contains 15 residues. The ends lost 3 bases at V and 2 bases at J; junction bases unmatched: 3. CDR3 region: CAISDGTSAYNEQFF. Here the CDR3 DNA reads TGTGCCATCAGTGACGGGACTAGTGCCTACAATGAGCAGTTCTTC.

About this clonotype itself: One end of the junction is discordant with germline, which a read error may explain. The chain uses TRBV11-2 and TRBJ2-1; no clear D. The CDR3 consists of 15 residues. Germline CDR1 SGHAT, CDR2 FQNNGV. The CDR3 loop reads CASRLTSRVVNEQFF. CDR3 DNA: TGTGCCAGCCGCTTAACGTCCCGGGTAGTCAATGAGCAGTTCTTC.

This clonotype was seen a few times. The rearrangement links TRBV7-3 to TRBJ2-1; 12 bases align to TRBD2. Germline-derived CDR1 and CDR2 are SGHTA and FQGTGA. The CDR3 runs 14 residues. V lost 4 bases to trimming and J lost 10 bases; unmatched junction nucleotides: 5. In nucleotides, the CDR3 is TGTGCCAGCAGCTCAGGACTAGCGGGGCCCGAGCAGTTCTTC. Translation: CASSSGLAGPEQFF.

V usage is TRBV25-1 and J usage is TRBJ1-1; TRBD1 matches at 7 bases. Trimming cost V 4 bases and J 4 bases; bases outside gene matches: 6. Per the germline V gene, CDR1 is MGHDK and CDR2 is SYGVNS. The CDR3 has 14 residues. CDR3 sequence reads: CASSGQGGFTEAFF. CDR3 nucleotides: TGTGCCAGCAGTGGACAGGGAGGCTTCACTGAAGCTTTCTTT.

The rearrangement links TRBV19 to TRBJ2-1, with D possibly TRBD1 on 6 matching bases. The V gene's germline CDR1 is LNHDA and CDR2 SQIVND (reference sequence). V lost 10 bases and J 8 bases, leaving 21 bases between the germline ends. This CDR3 has 14 residues. The CDR3 DNA reads as TGTGCCACCGCCGATCACCTAAAGGGGGATGAGCAGTTCTTC. It encodes CATADHLKGDEQFF.

The chain is built from TRBV5-1 and TRBJ2-1; no definite D call. The germline gives CDR1 SGHRS, CDR2 YFSETQ. The CDR3 is made up of 15 amino acids. The V end was cut by 4 bases, the J end by 0 bases, with 11 bases between. DNA for the CDR3: TGCGCCAGCAGCATAGACTGGGGCTCCTACAATGAGCAGTTCTTC. This gives the protein CASSIDWGSYNEQFF.

The rearrangement uses TRBV19 and TRBJ2-5; D not resolved. Trimming shortened V by 3 bases and J by 0 bases, and 14 bases separated the two germline ends. Germline CDR1 reads LNHDA; CDR2 reads SQIVND (reference sequence). The length of the CDR3 is 16 residues. The CDR3 region is CASSMGRRTNQETQYF. The CDR3 DNA follows: TGTGCCAGTAGTATGGGTAGACGGACCAACCAAGAGACCCAGTACTTC.

A few counts support this clonotype. The chain combines TRBV27 with TRBJ2-1; the match to TRBD2 covers 11 bases. The CDR3 has 16 amino acids. J lost 9 bases, V lost 7 bases, and 14 bases had no gene match. Germline V gives CDR1 MNHEY, CDR2 SMNVEV (reference sequence). The CDR3 nucleotides are TGTGCCAGCACCTTACTAGCGGGAGCATCAGTTAGTGAGCAGTTCTTC. Translation: CASTLLAGASVSEQFF.

The J gene is TRBJ2-6, the V gene TRBV10-3; D unclear. This CDR3 has 16 amino acids. V was cut by 3 bases and J by 0 bases, with 9 bases left in between. The V gene's germline CDR1 is ENHRY and CDR2 SYGVKD. CDR3 protein: CAISESITSGANVLTF. The CDR3 DNA sequence: TGTGCCATCAGTGAATCGATAACCTCTGGGGCCAACGTCCTGACTTTC.

The CDR3 is CASSPTFGLEAFF. Here the CDR3 DNA reads TGTGCCAGCAGTCCGACCTTTGGTCTTGAAGCTTTCTTT. The chain carries TRBV6-5 and TRBJ1-1, with unresolved D. The V end lost 5 bases, the J end lost 7 bases, and 14 bases lay between the germline ends. The CDR3 is 13 amino acids. Germline V gene data show CDR1 as MNHEY and CDR2 as SVGAGI.

The table lists this clonotype with a few counts. This chain links TRBV7-2 with TRBJ2-1; D may be TRBD1 (6 bases). There are 12 residues in the CDR3. V lost 3 bases to trimming and J lost 13 bases, with 13 bases between them. Germline V lookup: CDR1 SGHTA, CDR2 FQGNSA. The CDR3 bases are TGTGCCAGCAGCTTTCCAGGGGTAAATCAGTTCTTC. This gives the protein CASSFPGVNQFF.

This chain connects TRBV6-2 or TRBV6-3 to TRBJ2-3; 8 positions agree with TRBD2. The CDR3 is made up of 16 amino acids. J was trimmed by 4 bases and V by 7 bases; bases with no gene match: 13. Germline assignment: CDR1 MNHEY and CDR2 SVGEGT. CDR3 in amino acids: CASTRPGLGGADTQYF. CDR3 coding DNA: TGTGCCAGCACCCGCCCGGGACTAGGAGGGGCAGATACGCAGTATTTT.

This clonotype was counted a few times. V gene TRBV7-9 combines with J gene TRBJ2-1; 7 positions agree with TRBD2. V trimming: 5 bases; J trimming: 9 bases; junction bases outside the gene matches: 7. Germline loops: CDR1 SEHNR, CDR2 FQNEAQ (reference sequence). The CDR3 covers 13 residues. The CDR3 here is CASSPPSGIEQFF. For the CDR3, the DNA is TGTGCCAGCAGCCCCCCCAGCGGGATTGAGCAGTTCTTC.

In this sample, this clonotype turned up a few times. The chain is built from TRBV12-5 and TRBJ1-6; 7 bases match TRBD1. The CDR3 contains 15 residues. Germline V gene lookup returns CDR1 LGHNT and CDR2 FRNRAP. The junction had 6 bases not matched to a gene; V was cut back by 1 base and J by 9 bases. The CDR3 is CASGLETGTVSPLHF. The CDR3 coding sequence is TGTGCTAGTGGTTTGGAGACCGGGACAGTTTCACCCCTCCACTTT.

J is TRBJ1-6 and V is TRBV19, with unresolved D. Germline-derived CDR1 and CDR2 are LNHDA and SQIVND (reference sequence). This CDR3 spans 16 amino acids. V lost 1 base and J lost 7, with 14 bases in between. The CDR3 DNA reads as TGTGCCAGTAGTATAGCACGCGGGGTTGGCAATTCACCCCTCCACTTT. This sequence encodes CASSIARGVGNSPLHF.

The CDR3 is CASSQTGVRAKNIQYF. CDR3 DNA: TGCGCCAGCAGCCAGACAGGGGTTCGGGCCAAAAACATTCAGTACTTC. This chain connects TRBV4-3 to TRBJ2-4, with 8 bases identical to TRBD1. This CDR3 is built from 16 residues. Trimming cost V 3 bases and J 1 base; bases outside gene matches: 5. Germline CDR1 reads LGHNA; CDR2 reads YSLEER.

This clonotype has at least ten counts. V is TRBV7-2 and J is TRBJ2-1; 9 bases are shared with TRBD1. The CDR3 runs 13 residues. V was clipped by 7 bases and J by 5 bases; unmatched bases: 3. Germline V gene lookup returns CDR1 SGHTA and CDR2 FQGNSA. For the CDR3, the DNA is TGTGCCAGCACATGGACAGGGGACAATGAGCAGTTCTTC. Translated, it gives CASTWTGDNEQFF.

The V and J genes are TRBV6-2 or TRBV6-3 and TRBJ2-1; TRBD1 aligns across 11 bases. Germline CDR1 is MNHEY and CDR2 is SVGEGT. The CDR3 has 15 amino acids. V shed 2 bases and J 6 bases; nucleotides not matched to a gene: 3. The CDR3 spells CASSYMGQGVNEQFF. The CDR3, as DNA: TGTGCCAGCAGTTACATGGGACAGGGGGTCAATGAGCAGTTCTTC.

J is TRBJ2-5 and V is TRBV12-3 or TRBV12-4, with D perhaps TRBD2 (7 bases). CDR3 length equals 13 residues. V dropped 4 bases and J dropped 4 bases, with 10 bases sitting between them. CDR3 in amino acids: CASSWRGGETQYF. The CDR3 DNA is TGTGCCAGCAGTTGGAGGGGGGGAGAGACCCAGTACTTC.

In this sample, this clonotype turned up many times. This chain links TRBV6-5 with TRBJ1-1, with 10 bases lining up with TRBD1. Germline V gene sequence: CDR1 MNHEY, CDR2 SVGAGI. The V segment lost 6 bases and the J segment 2 bases; nucleotides outside the gene matches: 9. This CDR3 is 16 amino acids long. CDR3 region: CASRTGQGIHNTEAFF. In DNA, the CDR3 is TGTGCCAGCAGAACGGGACAGGGGATACACAACACTGAAGCTTTCTTT.

This clonotype has more than one count but fewer than ten. The V call is TRBV7-3, the J call TRBJ2-5; 8 bases align to TRBD2. J was trimmed by 5 bases and V by 5 bases; bases with no gene match: 10. CDR1 and CDR2 from the germline V gene are SGHTA and FQGTGA. The CDR3 has 15 amino acids. The CDR3 DNA reads as TGTGCCAGCAGCCCGCAAGGCGGGAGGAGTGAGACCCAGTACTTC. This translates into CASSPQGGRSETQYF.

This clonotype was observed a handful of times. The chain is built from TRBV27 and TRBJ2-2; 8 bases align to TRBD1. V gave up 4 bases and J gave up 5 bases; unmatched junction bases: 9. The length of the CDR3 is 16 residues. Looked up from germline, CDR1 is MNHEY and CDR2 is SMNVEV (reference sequence). CDR3 loop: CASSSIAGGRTGELFF. The CDR3 region has the DNA TGTGCCAGCAGTTCGATCGCAGGGGGCCGGACCGGGGAGCTGTTTTTT.

The V and J genes are TRBV12-3 or TRBV12-4 and TRBJ1-2; 7 bases match TRBD1. The length of the CDR3 is 13 residues. Trimming cost V 1 base and J 5 bases; bases outside gene matches: 1. CDR3 nucleotides: TGTGCCAGCAGTTTAGGGACAGGATATGGCTACACCTTC. It is translated as CASSLGTGYGYTF.